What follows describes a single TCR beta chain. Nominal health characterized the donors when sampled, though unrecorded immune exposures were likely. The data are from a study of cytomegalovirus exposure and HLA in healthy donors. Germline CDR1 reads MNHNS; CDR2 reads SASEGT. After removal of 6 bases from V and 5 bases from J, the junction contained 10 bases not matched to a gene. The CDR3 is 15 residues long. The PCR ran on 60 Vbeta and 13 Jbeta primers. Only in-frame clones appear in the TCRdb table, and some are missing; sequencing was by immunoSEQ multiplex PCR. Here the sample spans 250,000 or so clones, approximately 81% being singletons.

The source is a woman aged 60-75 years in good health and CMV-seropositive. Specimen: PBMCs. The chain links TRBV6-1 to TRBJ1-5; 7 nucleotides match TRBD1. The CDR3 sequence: CASSLGGTAYQPQHF. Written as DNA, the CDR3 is TGTGCCAGCAGCCTAGGAGGGACAGCCTATCAGCCCCAGCATTTT.